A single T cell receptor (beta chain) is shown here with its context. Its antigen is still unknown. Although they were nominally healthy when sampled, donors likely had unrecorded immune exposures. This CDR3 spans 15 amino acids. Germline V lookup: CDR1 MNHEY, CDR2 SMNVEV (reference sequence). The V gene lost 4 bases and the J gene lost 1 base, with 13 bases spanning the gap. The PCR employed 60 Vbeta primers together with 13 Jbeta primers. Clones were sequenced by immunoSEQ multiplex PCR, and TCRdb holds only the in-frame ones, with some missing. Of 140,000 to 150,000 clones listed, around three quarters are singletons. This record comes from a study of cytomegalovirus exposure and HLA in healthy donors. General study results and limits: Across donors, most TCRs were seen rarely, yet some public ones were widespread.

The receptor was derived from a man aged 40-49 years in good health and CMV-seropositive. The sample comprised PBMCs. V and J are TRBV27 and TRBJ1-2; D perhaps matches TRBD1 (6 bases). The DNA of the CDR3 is TGTGCCAGCAGTTCCCACAGGGACATTAACTATGGCTACACCTTC. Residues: CASSSHRDINYGYTF.